The 11 T cell receptor beta chains below all came from one sample that was sequenced in a study of cytomegalovirus exposure and HLA in healthy donors. The repertoire was sequenced with immunoSEQ multiplex PCR; TCRdb's copy has only in-frame clones and lacks some. Of about 49,000 clones listed, about 90% are singletons. The source material was PBMCs. The receptors originated from a man between 18 and 29 years old in good health and CMV-seronegative.

The chain combines TRBV15 with TRBJ1-5; maybe TRBD1 (5 bases). V lost 0 bases and J lost 0, with 15 bases in between. The CDR3 spans 18 residues. Germline CDR1 is LNHNV and CDR2 is YYDKDF (reference sequence). In nucleotides, the CDR3 is TGTGCCACCAGCAGAGATCGCGGCCAGGGTGATAGCAATCAGCCCCAGCATTTT. Protein product: CATSRDRGQGDSNQPQHF.

The genes are TRBV30 and TRBJ2-7; 7 nucleotides agree with TRBD2. Germline values: CDR1 GTSNPN, CDR2 SVGIG (reference sequence). The V and J ends lost 1 base and 6 bases, in that order; junction bases with no gene match: 12. The CDR3 consists of 15 residues. The DNA for the CDR3 is TGTGCCTGGAGTGATCCGGGGATGGGGGGGGGCGAGCAGTACTTC. Encoded protein: CAWSDPGMGGGEQYF. Variable domain in full (rest from reference TRBV30 and TRBJ2-7): SQTIHQWPATLVQPVGSPLSLECTVEGTSNPNLYWYRQAAGRGLQLLFYSVGIGQISSEVPQNLSASRPQDRQFILSSKKLLLSDSGFYLCAWSDPGMGGGEQYFGPGTRLTVT.

The chain recombines TRBV21-1 with TRBJ2-1; TRBD2 was called by the table and not checked on the DNA. TRBV21-1 is a listed pseudogene. The CDR3 extends over 17 amino acids. The chain's CDR3 is CASSLTLPGLAGEEQFF. The DNA of the CDR3 is TGTGCCAGCAGTCTTACTCTGCCGGGACTAGCGGGGGAGGAGCAGTTCTTC.

The rearrangement links TRBV30 to TRBJ2-3; D might be TRBD2 (5 bases). The V gene lost 4 bases and the J gene lost 0 bases, with 14 bases spanning the gap. Germline lookup yields CDR1 GTSNPN and CDR2 SVGIG (reference sequence). CDR3 size: 15 residues. The CDR3 here is CAWKRLTLSTDTQYF. The CDR3 region has the DNA TGTGCCTGGAAAAGACTAACCCTTAGCACAGATACGCAGTATTTT.

The chain employs TRBV21-1 and TRBJ2-7; the D call in the table, TRBD2, was not verified against the DNA. TRBV21-1 is a known pseudogene. CDR3 length: 11 residues. The CDR3 is CASSIWTSGYF. In nucleotides, the CDR3 is TGTGCCAGCAGCATTTGGACTAGCGGGTACTTC.

The genes are TRBV9 and TRBJ2-2; D gene uncertain. Germline CDR1 and CDR2: SGDLS and YYNGEE. Trimming pared 4 bases from V and 4 bases from J, leaving 14 bases between. The CDR3 consists of 15 residues. CDR3 in DNA: TGTGCCAGCAGCCCCACTACGGTGGGCACCGGGGAGCTGTTTTTT. Translation gives CASSPTTVGTGELFF.

The chain couples TRBV14 to TRBJ1-1, with 7 nucleotides matching TRBD1. Germline loops: CDR1 SGHDN, CDR2 FVKESK. The length of the CDR3 is 14 residues. The V gene end was trimmed by 3 bases and the J gene end by 2 bases; junction bases not matched to a gene: 3. The CDR3 here is CASSQGQINTEAFF. Here the CDR3 DNA reads TGTGCCAGCAGCCAGGGACAGATAAACACTGAAGCTTTCTTT.

The V gene is TRBV6-5, the J gene TRBJ1-1, with D unclear. This CDR3 contains 12 residues. The germline V and J ends were trimmed by 8 bases and 7 bases, with 14 bases remaining between them. In germline, CDR1 is MNHEY, CDR2 SVGAGI. CDR3 residues: CASLAVGSEAFF. CDR3 coding DNA: TGTGCCAGCCTCGCGGTCGGCAGTGAAGCTTTCTTT.

The chain employs TRBV9 and TRBJ1-1; a weak D match, TRBD1 (5 bases). Trimming cost V 3 bases and J 4 bases, with 10 bases left between them. Germline CDR1 and CDR2: SGDLS and YYNGEE. The CDR3 runs 13 residues. The CDR3 DNA follows: TGTGCCAGCAGCGGGGGGGGGAGCACTGAAGCTTTCTTT. Residues: CASSGGGSTEAFF.

J is TRBJ2-7 and V is TRBV5-8; D perhaps matches TRBD2 (6 bases). Germline V lookup: CDR1 SGHTS, CDR2 YDEGEE. Deletions cut 4 bases from V and 2 bases from J, with 19 bases between. This CDR3 has 16 residues. The CDR3 nucleotides read TGTGCCAGCAGCGAAGGGACTGCCCCTATCGCCTACGAGCAGTACTTC. The encoded protein is CASSEGTAPIAYEQYF.

V is TRBV12-5 and J is TRBJ2-5; a weak D match, TRBD2 (6 bases). Trimming removed 5 bases at V and 4 bases at J, with 20 bases between. The CDR3 is 16 amino acids. Per the germline V gene, CDR1 is LGHNT and CDR2 is FRNRAP. Here the CDR3 DNA reads TGTGCTAGTGGTATGGGGAAGACGGGACTCGGAGAGACCCAGTACTTC. This sequence encodes CASGMGKTGLGETQYF.